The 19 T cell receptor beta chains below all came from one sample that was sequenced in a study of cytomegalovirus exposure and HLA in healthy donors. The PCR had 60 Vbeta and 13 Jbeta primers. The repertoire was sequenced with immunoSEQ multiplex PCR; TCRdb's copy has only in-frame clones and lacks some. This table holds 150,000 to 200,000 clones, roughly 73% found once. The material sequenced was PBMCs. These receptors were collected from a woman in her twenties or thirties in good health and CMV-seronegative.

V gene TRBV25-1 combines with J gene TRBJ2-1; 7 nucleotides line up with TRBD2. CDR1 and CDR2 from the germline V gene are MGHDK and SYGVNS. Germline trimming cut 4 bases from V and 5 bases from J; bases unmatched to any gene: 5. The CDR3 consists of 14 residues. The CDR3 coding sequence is TGTGCCAGCAGTGGGCCCGGGGGGAACAATGAGCAGTTCTTC. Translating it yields CASSGPGGNNEQFF.

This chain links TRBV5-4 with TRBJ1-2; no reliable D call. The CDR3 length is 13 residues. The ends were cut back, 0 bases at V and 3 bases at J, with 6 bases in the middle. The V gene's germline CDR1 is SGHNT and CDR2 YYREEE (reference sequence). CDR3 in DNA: TGTGCCAGCAGCTTGGACCAGTACTATGGCTACACCTTC. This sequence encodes CASSLDQYYGYTF. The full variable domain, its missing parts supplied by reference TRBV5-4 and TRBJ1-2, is ETGVTQSPTHLIKTRGQQVTLRCSSQSGHNTVSWYQQALGQGPQFIFQYYREEENGRGNFPPRFSGLQFPNYSSELNVNALELDDSALYLCASSLDQYYGYTFGSGTRLTVV.

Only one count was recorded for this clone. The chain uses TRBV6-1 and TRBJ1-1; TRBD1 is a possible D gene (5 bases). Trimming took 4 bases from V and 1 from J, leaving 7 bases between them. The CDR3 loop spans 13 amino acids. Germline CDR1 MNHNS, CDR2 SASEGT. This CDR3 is CASSVGGNTEAFF. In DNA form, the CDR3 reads TGTGCCAGCAGTGTGGGGGGGAACACTGAAGCTTTCTTT.

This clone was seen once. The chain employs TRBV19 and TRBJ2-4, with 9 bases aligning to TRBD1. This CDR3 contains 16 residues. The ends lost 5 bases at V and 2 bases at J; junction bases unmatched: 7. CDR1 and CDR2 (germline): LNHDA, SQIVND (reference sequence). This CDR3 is CASSPTGTGTKNIQYF. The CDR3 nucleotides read TGTGCCAGTAGTCCAACCGGGACAGGGACCAAAAACATTCAGTACTTC.

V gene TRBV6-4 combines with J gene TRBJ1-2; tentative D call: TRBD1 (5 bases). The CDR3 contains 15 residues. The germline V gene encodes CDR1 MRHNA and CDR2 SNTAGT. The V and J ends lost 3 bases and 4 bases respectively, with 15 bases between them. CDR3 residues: CASSEREGFSYGYTF. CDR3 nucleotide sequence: TGTGCCAGCAGTGAGCGGGAGGGGTTTAGCTATGGCTACACCTTC.

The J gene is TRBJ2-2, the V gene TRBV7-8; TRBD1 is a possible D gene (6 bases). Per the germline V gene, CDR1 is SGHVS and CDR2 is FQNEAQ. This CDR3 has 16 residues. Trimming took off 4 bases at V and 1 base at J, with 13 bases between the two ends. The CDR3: CASSSTDRMNTGELFF. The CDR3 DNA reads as TGTGCCAGCAGCTCGACCGACAGGATGAACACCGGGGAGCTGTTTTTT.

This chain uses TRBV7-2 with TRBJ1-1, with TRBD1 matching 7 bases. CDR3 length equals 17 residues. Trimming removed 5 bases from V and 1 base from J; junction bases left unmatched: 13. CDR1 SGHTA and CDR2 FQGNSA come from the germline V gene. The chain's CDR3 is CASSRNRGSGENTEAFF. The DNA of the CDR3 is TGTGCCAGCAGCCGGAACAGGGGTAGCGGGGAGAACACTGAAGCTTTCTTT.

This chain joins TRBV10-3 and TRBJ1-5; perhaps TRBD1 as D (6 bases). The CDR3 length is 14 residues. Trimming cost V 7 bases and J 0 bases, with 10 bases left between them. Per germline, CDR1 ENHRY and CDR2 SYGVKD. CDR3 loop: CAINKDSSNQPQHF. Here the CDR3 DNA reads TGTGCCATCAATAAGGACAGTAGCAATCAGCCCCAGCATTTT.

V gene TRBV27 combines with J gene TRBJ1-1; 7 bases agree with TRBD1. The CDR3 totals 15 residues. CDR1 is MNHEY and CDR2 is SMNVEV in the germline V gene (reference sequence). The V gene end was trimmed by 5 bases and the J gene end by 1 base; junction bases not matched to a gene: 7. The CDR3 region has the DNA TGTGCCAGCAGTCCAAAACGGGACAGGAACACTGAAGCTTTCTTT. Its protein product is CASSPKRDRNTEAFF.

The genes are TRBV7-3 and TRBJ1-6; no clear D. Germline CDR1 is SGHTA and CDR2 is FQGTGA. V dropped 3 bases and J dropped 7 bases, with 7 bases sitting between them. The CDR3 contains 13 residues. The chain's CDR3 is CASSLVRNSPLHF. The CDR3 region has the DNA TGTGCCAGCAGCTTGGTCCGGAATTCACCCCTCCACTTT.

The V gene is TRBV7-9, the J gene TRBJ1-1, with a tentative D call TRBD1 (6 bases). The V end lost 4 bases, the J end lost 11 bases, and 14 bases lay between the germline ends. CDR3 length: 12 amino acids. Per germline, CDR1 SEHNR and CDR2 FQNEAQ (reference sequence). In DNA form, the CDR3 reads TGTGCCAGCAGCTCCTCAGGGGAAAGGGCTTTCTTT. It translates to CASSSSGERAFF.

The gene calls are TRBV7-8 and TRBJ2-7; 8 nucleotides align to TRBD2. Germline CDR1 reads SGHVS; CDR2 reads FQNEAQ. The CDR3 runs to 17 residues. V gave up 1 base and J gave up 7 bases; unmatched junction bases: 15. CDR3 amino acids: CASSLGLLAGTSEEQYF. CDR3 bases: TGTGCCAGCAGCTTAGGTCTTTTAGCGGGGACCTCGGAAGAGCAGTACTTC.

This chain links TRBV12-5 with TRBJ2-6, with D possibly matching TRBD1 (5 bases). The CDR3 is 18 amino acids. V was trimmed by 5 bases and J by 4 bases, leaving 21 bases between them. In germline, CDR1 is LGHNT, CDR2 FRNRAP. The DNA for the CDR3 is TGTGCTAGTGGTCCCTCTAGATGGCAGGGTCGGGGGGCCAACGTCCTGACTTTC. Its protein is CASGPSRWQGRGANVLTF.

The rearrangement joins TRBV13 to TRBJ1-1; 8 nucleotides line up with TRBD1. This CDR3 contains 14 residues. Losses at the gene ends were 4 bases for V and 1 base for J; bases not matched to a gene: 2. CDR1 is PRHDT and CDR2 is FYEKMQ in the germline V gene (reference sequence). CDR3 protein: CASSSTGENTEAFF. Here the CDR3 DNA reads TGTGCCAGCAGCTCGACAGGGGAGAACACTGAAGCTTTCTTT.

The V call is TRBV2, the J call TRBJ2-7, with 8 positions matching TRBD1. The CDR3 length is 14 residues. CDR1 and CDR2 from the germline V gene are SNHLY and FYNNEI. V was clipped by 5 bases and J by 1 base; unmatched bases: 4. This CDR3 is CASSLGQGSYEQYF. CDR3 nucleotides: TGTGCCAGCAGTCTCGGACAGGGTTCCTACGAGCAGTACTTC.

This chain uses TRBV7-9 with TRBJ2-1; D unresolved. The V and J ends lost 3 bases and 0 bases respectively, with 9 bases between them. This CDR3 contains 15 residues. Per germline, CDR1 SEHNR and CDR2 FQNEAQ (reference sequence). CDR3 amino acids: CASSFSLSSYNEQFF. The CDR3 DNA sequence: TGTGCCAGCAGCTTTAGCCTTAGCTCCTACAATGAGCAGTTCTTC.

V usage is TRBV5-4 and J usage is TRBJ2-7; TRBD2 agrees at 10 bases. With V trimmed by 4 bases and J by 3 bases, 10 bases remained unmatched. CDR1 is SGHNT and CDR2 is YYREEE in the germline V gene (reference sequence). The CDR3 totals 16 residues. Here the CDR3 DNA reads TGTGCCAGCAGCCCTCCCGGGACTAGCGTTCTCTACGAGCAGTACTTC. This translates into CASSPPGTSVLYEQYF.

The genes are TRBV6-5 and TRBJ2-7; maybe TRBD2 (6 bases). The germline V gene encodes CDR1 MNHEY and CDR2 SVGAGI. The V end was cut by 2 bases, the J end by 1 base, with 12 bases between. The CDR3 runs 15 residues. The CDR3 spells CASSYGGTSSYEQYF. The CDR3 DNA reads TGTGCCAGCAGTTACGGCGGGACGTCATCCTACGAGCAGTACTTC.

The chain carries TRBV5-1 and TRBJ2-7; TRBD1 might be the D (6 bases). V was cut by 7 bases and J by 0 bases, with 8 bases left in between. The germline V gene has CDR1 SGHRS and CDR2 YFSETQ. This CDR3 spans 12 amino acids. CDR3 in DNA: TGCGCCAGCGCGGACAGCTCCTACGAGCAGTACTTC. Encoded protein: CASADSSYEQYF.